One and the same sample provided the 4 T cell receptor beta chains below, sequenced in a study of shared clonotypes between healthy human individuals. CD45RO-negative, CCR7-selected cells formed the naive CD8 fraction, which excluded terminally differentiated effector memory CD45RA+ cells. TCRdb keeps only in-frame clones here, not all; method: immunoSEQ multiplex PCR. The table records some 2,100,000 clones, approximately 94% of them present only once. Sample: naive CD8+ T cells from PBMCs. The receptors here all came from a man younger than 35 in good health. Some clones in this sample may be carry-over from other donors' samples.

The chain carries TRBV27 and TRBJ2-7, with a possible D match to TRBD2 (6 bases). Germline CDR1 is MNHEY and CDR2 is SMNVEV (reference sequence). Between the trimmed V and J ends, which lost 2 bases and 2 bases, there was a span of 10 bases. This CDR3 has 14 amino acids. The CDR3 here is CASSLGTPAYEQYF. CDR3 DNA: TGTGCCAGCAGTTTAGGGACTCCTGCCTACGAGCAGTACTTC.

The CDR3 region has the DNA TGTGCCAGCAGCTGGACAGGCGAGCAGTACTTC. Protein sequence: CASSWTGEQYF. V is TRBV28 and J is TRBJ2-7; TRBD1 matches at 7 bases. With V trimmed by 6 bases and J by 6 bases, 2 bases remained unmatched. Germline assignment: CDR1 MDHEN and CDR2 SYDVKM. The length of the CDR3 is 11 residues.

This chain links TRBV27 with TRBJ2-1; TRBD1 matches 10 bases. The trim removed 4 bases at V and 8 bases at J, leaving 20 bases unmatched. The CDR3 contains 19 residues. Germline assignment: CDR1 MNHEY and CDR2 SMNVEV (reference sequence). CDR3 in DNA: TGTGCCAGCAGTTACTCCCCCCCCCAGACAGGGGGCGGGTTAGATGAGCAGTTCTTC. The encoded protein is CASSYSPPQTGGGLDEQFF.

The CDR3 is CASAPGLAGPNNEQFF. As DNA, the CDR3 is TGTGCTAGTGCCCCCGGACTAGCGGGCCCAAACAATGAGCAGTTCTTC. The genes are TRBV12-5 and TRBJ2-1; 11 bases agree with TRBD2. The CDR3 sequence is 16 residues long. Germline CDR1 and CDR2: LGHNT and FRNRAP. The V gene end was trimmed by 7 bases and the J gene end by 5 bases; junction bases not matched to a gene: 10.